The source of this T cell receptor (beta chain) is a study of T cell responses to AZD1222 COVID-19 vaccine. The CDR3 covers 14 residues. Germline V gene data show CDR1 as WNHNN and CDR2 as SYGVQD (reference sequence). Between the trimmed V and J ends, which lost 3 bases and 6 bases, there was a span of 15 bases. As regards this clone: As yet, its antigen is unknown.

Study-wide results and limits: A mostly white British donor set with more females was recruited, and clonal diversity was possibly underestimated.

Clones were sequenced by immunoSEQ multiplex PCR, and TCRdb holds only the in-frame ones, with some missing. The sample carries about 120,000 clones, roughly nine tenths recorded once. The material sequenced was peripheral blood, taken on day 0 of AZD1222 vaccination. The sequence was collected from an adult in good health. The rearrangement links TRBV10-1 to TRBJ2-7, with a possible D match to TRBD2 (6 bases). CDR3 sequence (DNA): TGCGCCAGCAGTGAAGGAGGGACCTGGAGCGAGCAGTACTTC. Amino acids: CASSEGGTWSEQYF.